This T cell receptor beta chain is drawn from a study of blood T cell repertoires in COVID-19. Across the whole study: Samples taken during acute and convalescent COVID-19 were collected in the United States, Italy and Spain.

In the source study's methods: For nucleated cells, counts were estimated from reference gene primer amplification. Here immunoSEQ multiplex PCR was the method, and the copy in TCRdb shows in-frame clones only, minus some. V and J calls and clone size come straight from that table; D and trimming were deduced from the DNA. The sample lists roughly 39,000 clones, about four fifths occurring once. The CDR3 is made up of 12 amino acids. The sequenced sample consisted of peripheral blood. This chain links TRBV21-1 with TRBJ1-2; TRBD1, the table's D call, lacks a check against the DNA. TRBV21-1 is given as a pseudogene. The sequence came from a man aged 65 to 85 with acute or convalescent COVID-19. For the CDR3, the DNA is TGTGCCAGCAGCGACACAAACTATGGCTACACCTTC. This codes for CASSDTNYGYTF.